This TCR beta chain was found in a study of T cells in Graves' hyperthyroidism and ophthalmopathy. The germline gives CDR1 SEHNR, CDR2 FQNEAQ (reference sequence). This CDR3 is 15 amino acids long. V was clipped by 5 bases and J by 2 bases, with 16 bases between them. Patients aged 18 to 65 had newly diagnosed hyperthyroidism that had lasted under 2 months. RNA transcripts gave rise to amplified TCR beta CDR3 regions. HTBI primers were used for first-round RT-PCR of the TCR CDR3. TCRdb re-derived calls from the multiplex PCR reads in MiXCR, one entry per CDR3 protein. The sample shows some 510,000 distinct CDR3 sequences, around 21% of them seen only once.

This rearrangement joins TRBV7-9 to TRBJ2-7, with D possibly TRBD1 on 6 matching bases. The sample comprised blood. The TCR sequence derives from a man between 18 and 29 years old with Graves' hyperthyroidism. CDR3 sequence reads: CASSRQGSVTYEQYF. The CDR3 nucleotides read TGTGCCAGCAGCCGGCAGGGGAGTGTAACCTACGAGCAGTACTTC.